The 17 T cell receptor beta chains listed next were all sequenced from one sample in a study of CD8+ T cells in alopecia areata. The treatment: oral pan-JAK inhibitor, 5-10 mg twice daily. Sequencing relied on a cDNA template that was reverse transcribed from extracted RNA. TCRdb's copy holds only in-frame clones and misses some; the assay was immunoSEQ multiplex PCR. In the table there are approximately 210,000 clones, around 60% of which are singletons. Here the sequenced sample was CD4+ T cells sorted from blood, taken around week 50, from a patient treated with tofacitinib. The receptor set was obtained from a human donor with alopecia areata.

The V gene is TRBV29-1, the J gene TRBJ1-1, with D possibly TRBD1 on 6 matching bases. This CDR3 contains 12 residues. CDR1 is SQVTM and CDR2 is ANQGSEA in the germline V gene. Trimming removed 7 bases from V and 7 bases from J, with 16 bases in between. CDR3 in amino acids: CSGRGLTGEAFF. The CDR3 DNA is TGCAGCGGCCGGGGACTGACAGGTGAAGCTTTCTTT. Together with reference TRBV29-1 and TRBJ1-1, the CDR3 gives the full variable domain: SAVISQKPSRDICQRGTSLTIQCQVDSQVTMMFWYRQQPGQSLTLIATANQGSEATYESGFVIDKFPISRPNLTFSTLTVSNMSPEDSSIYLCSGRGLTGEAFFGQGTRLTVV.

This clone was seen a handful of times. The chain links TRBV7-8 to TRBJ2-7; no clear D. CDR1 is SGHVS and CDR2 is FQNEAQ in the germline V gene. Between the trimmed V and J ends, which lost 1 base and 4 bases, there was a span of 11 bases. The CDR3 is made up of 14 amino acids. For the CDR3, the DNA is TGTGCCAGCAGCTTAGGAGGAAGGGATTACGAGCAGTACTTC. Translating gives CASSLGGRDYEQYF.

This chain connects TRBV5-6 to TRBJ2-5; possibly TRBD1 or TRBD2 for D (5 bases each). The germline CDR1 and CDR2 sequences are SGHDT and YYEEEE. Trimming removed 0 bases from V and 4 bases from J, with 13 bases in between. The CDR3 totals 15 residues. Written as DNA, the CDR3 is TGTGCCAGCAGCTTGGGGGGGATAGGCGGAGAGACCCAGTACTTC. Translation gives CASSLGGIGGETQYF.

Comments on this clone: Other DNA sequences in the same sample also yield this CDR3. This chain joins TRBV29-1 and TRBJ1-1, with a possible D match to TRBD1 (5 bases). Between the trimmed V and J ends, which lost 3 bases and 4 bases, there was a span of 9 bases. Germline CDR1 reads SQVTM; CDR2 reads ANQGSEA. The CDR3 is made up of 12 amino acids. DNA for the CDR3: TGCAGCGTTGACGGGGGTGGCACTGAAGCTTTCTTT. Translated: CSVDGGGTEAFF. The variable domain in full, completed from reference TRBV29-1 and TRBJ1-1, reads SAVISQKPSRDICQRGTSLTIQCQVDSQVTMMFWYRQQPGQSLTLIATANQGSEATYESGFVIDKFPISRPNLTFSTLTVSNMSPEDSSIYLCSVDGGGTEAFFGQGTRLTVV.

The J gene is TRBJ2-1, the V gene TRBV20-1; the match to TRBD1 covers 7 bases. With V trimmed by 5 bases and J by 10 bases, 5 bases remained unmatched. The germline V gene encodes CDR1 DFQATT and CDR2 SNEGSKA (reference sequence). CDR3 length: 11 amino acids. The CDR3 reads CSALDRYEQFF. The DNA for the CDR3 is TGCAGTGCTTTGGACAGGTACGAGCAGTTCTTC.

The genes are TRBV7-2 and TRBJ1-5; unclear D gene. V shed 5 bases and J shed 3 bases, with 8 bases lying between them. The CDR3 spans 13 residues. CDR1 is SGHTA, CDR2 FQGNSA, per germline. Written as DNA, the CDR3 is TGTGCCAGCAGCCCTAAAGTCAATCAGCCCCAGCATTTT. Protein: CASSPKVNQPQHF. Filled out from reference TRBV7-2 and TRBJ1-5, the complete variable domain reads GAGVSQSPSNKVTEKGKDVELRCDPISGHTALYWYRQSLGQGLEFLIYFQGNSAPDKSGLPSDRFSAERTGGSVSTLTIQRTQQEDSAVYLCASSPKVNQPQHFGDGTRLSIL.

This clone appeared a few times. This chain links TRBV4-1 with TRBJ2-3; tentatively, D is TRBD1 (6 bases). Trimming took off 0 bases at V and 2 bases at J, with 18 bases between the two ends. CDR3 length: 18 amino acids. Germline CDR1 is MGHRA and CDR2 is YSYEKL. In DNA, the CDR3 is TGCGCCAGCAGCCAAGATCGACATTCAGGGACAACCACAGATACGCAGTATTTT. Translation gives CASSQDRHSGTTTDTQYF.

The chain joins TRBV5-1 to TRBJ2-4; D possibly matches TRBD1 or TRBD2 (5 bases each). The CDR3 is 13 amino acids. V lost 4 bases, J lost 11 bases, and 16 bases lay in between. The germline CDR1 and CDR2 sequences are SGHRS and YFSETQ. CDR3 sequence (DNA): TGCGCCAGCAGCGGGGGTCCTCCGTGGGTTCAGTACTTC. The encoded protein is CASSGGPPWVQYF. Combining the CDR3 with reference TRBV5-1 and TRBJ2-4 gives the whole variable domain KAGVTQTPRYLIKTRGQQVTLSCSPISGHRSVSWYQQTPGQGLQFLFEYFSETQRNKGNFPGRFSGRQFSNSRSEMNVSTLELGDSALYLCASSGGPPWVQYFGAGTRLSVL.

This chain joins TRBV30 and TRBJ1-2; no clear D. The ends were cut back, 1 base at V and 0 bases at J, with 3 bases in the middle. From germline, CDR1 is GTSNPN and CDR2 SVGIG (reference sequence). CDR3 length: 12 residues. DNA of the CDR3: TGTGCCTGGAGTGGGACTAACTATGGCTACACCTTC. Amino acid sequence: CAWSGTNYGYTF. Filled out from reference TRBV30 and TRBJ1-2, the complete variable domain reads SQTIHQWPATLVQPVGSPLSLECTVEGTSNPNLYWYRQAAGRGLQLLFYSVGIGQISSEVPQNLSASRPQDRQFILSSKKLLLSDSGFYLCAWSGTNYGYTFGSGTRLTVV.

This clone was observed once. This chain joins TRBV7-2 and TRBJ2-3, with D possibly being TRBD2 (6 bases). The CDR3 spans 15 residues. Trimming took 4 bases from V and 5 from J, leaving 16 bases between them. Germline CDR1 reads SGHTA; CDR2 reads FQGNSA. CDR3 protein: CASSSFGGARDTQYF. As DNA, the CDR3 is TGTGCCAGCAGCTCCTTTGGCGGGGCCAGAGATACGCAGTATTTT.

This clone was observed a few times. The chain is built from TRBV29-1 and TRBJ2-7, with D perhaps matching TRBD2 (6 bases). Between the trimmed V and J ends, which lost 0 bases and 7 bases, there was a span of 13 bases. The germline V gene has CDR1 SQVTM and CDR2 ANQGSEA. The length of the CDR3 is 13 residues. The CDR3 DNA sequence: TGCAGCGTTGAAGACAGGGTGGCGGGAGAGCAGTACTTC. Translated, it gives CSVEDRVAGEQYF.

V usage is TRBV30 and J usage is TRBJ2-1; D not certain. Trimming pared 0 bases from V and 7 bases from J, leaving 4 bases between. CDR1 is GTSNPN and CDR2 is SVGIG in the germline V gene (reference sequence). This CDR3 has 11 amino acids. CDR3 region: CAWSVVNEQFF. CDR3 DNA sequence: TGTGCCTGGAGTGTAGTGAATGAGCAGTTCTTC.

This clone was seen a few times. This chain links TRBV7-2 with TRBJ2-7; tentatively, D is TRBD2 (5 bases). The CDR3 length is 16 residues. Trimming took 5 bases from V and 1 from J, leaving 18 bases between them. Germline assignment: CDR1 SGHTA and CDR2 FQGNSA. The CDR3 coding sequence is TGTGCCAGCAGCCCTTTGGGTCACGGGGAATCCTACGAGCAGTACTTC. Its translation: CASSPLGHGESYEQYF.

The rearrangement uses TRBV30 and TRBJ1-2, with unresolved D. Germline V CDR1 and CDR2: GTSNPN, SVGIG (reference sequence). The CDR3 extends over 12 amino acids. Trimming removed 0 bases at V and 7 bases at J, with 9 bases between. The CDR3 loop is CAWSVVDSGYTF. In DNA, the CDR3 is TGTGCCTGGAGTGTAGTCGACTCTGGCTACACCTTC.

This clone came up once. The chain links TRBV9 to TRBJ2-7; D not resolved. This CDR3 spans 9 amino acids. The V gene's germline CDR1 is SGDLS and CDR2 YYNGEE. Between the trimmed V and J ends, which lost 8 bases and 6 bases, there was a span of 6 bases. The CDR3 bases are TGTGCCAGGGATCCCGAGCAGTACTTC. Its translation: CARDPEQYF. Using reference TRBV9 and TRBJ2-7 for the parts outside the CDR3, the full variable domain is DSGVTQTPKHLITATGQRVTLRCSPRSGDLSVYWYQQSLDQGLQFLIQYYNGEERAKGNILERFSAQQFPDLHSELNLSSLELGDSALYFCARDPEQYFGPGTRLTVT.

The J gene is TRBJ1-2, the V gene TRBV30, with a tentative D call TRBD1 (5 bases). Per the germline V gene, CDR1 is GTSNPN and CDR2 is SVGIG (reference sequence). Trimming shortened V by 0 bases and J by 4 bases, and 12 bases separated the two germline ends. The CDR3 runs 14 residues. Written as DNA, the CDR3 is TGTGCCTGGAGTGTATCAGAGGGGTTCTATGGCTACACCTTC. This sequence encodes CAWSVSEGFYGYTF.

This rearrangement joins TRBV7-6 to TRBJ2-7; D might be TRBD1 (6 bases). V lost 5 bases and J 2 bases, leaving 13 bases between the germline ends. Germline loops: CDR1 SGHVS, CDR2 FNYEAQ. The CDR3 spans 14 residues. The CDR3 here is CASSRTDGPYEQYF. DNA of the CDR3: TGTGCCAGCAGCCGGACAGATGGCCCCTACGAGCAGTACTTC.